This T cell receptor beta chain was observed in a study of blood T cells in healthy people across ages (dated by TCRdb to the mid-2010s). Describing the broader study: Template switching captured roughly one uniquely barcoded TCR beta cDNA molecule per two T cells in model experiments. Using deep sequencing normalized with unique cDNA molecular identifiers, the study measured how TCR beta repertoire diversity changes with age. Donors were grouped into four age groups: young (average approximately 15 years), middle-aged (roughly 40), aged (approximately 67) and long-lived (around 80). To avoid experimental bias, donors of different ages were distributed randomly across sequencing lanes. The study analyzed two additional independent replicas of 1 million unique cDNA reads from the same blood draw for two donors, one aged 18 to 29 and one aged 80 or older. What the research found in general, with its limitations: Observed TCR beta diversity per million T cells fell roughly linearly with age, and a significant reduction was already apparent by age around 44. Compared with the aged group, the long-lived group had more naive CD4+ T cells, fewer expanded clones and increased TCR diversity, suggesting age selection. Estimates of total diversity based on one million sequenced T cells were considered lower bounds and underestimates. Conclusive comparison of naive and antigen-experienced compartments was prevented by the profiling of bulk unsorted PBMCs. The percentage of naive T cells measured by flow cytometry correlated strongly with observed TCR beta diversity. Because donor CMV infection status was unknown, age-related changes in expanded clonotypes were potentially confounded.

The CDR3 spans 14 residues, from the cysteine through the phenylalanine. Just the 42-base CDR3 DNA is kept, in frame starting at base 1. Taken from the germline V gene (reference sequence), the CDR1 and CDR2 loops are WNHNN and SYGVQD. V drops 4 bases and J drops 6 bases, leaving 15 bases in between. In its sample, this clonotype was seen a few times. Its antigen specificity is not known. Base qualities are not recorded, but no much larger clone differs from it by a single base. Systemically healthy Caucasian individuals from Russia, 39 in total and aged roughly 6 to 100 years, were included as donors. Around 9.9 milliliters of peripheral blood were collected from each donor into EDTA-treated Vacutainer tubes. Ficoll-Paque density-gradient centrifugation was used to isolate PBMCs, with at least 6 million obtained per sample. Total RNA was extracted from PBMCs with Trizol reagent, with at least 6 micrograms obtained per sample. For every donor, flow cytometry on a PBMC aliquot measured the percentage of naive CD45RAhigh/CD27high T cells.

The library was prepared using 5' RACE. Reads for this sample came from an Illumina HiSeq 2500. The second PCR ran for about 6 to 11 cycles and used a J-beta primer mix along with a sample-barcoded 5' primer. Each TCR beta cDNA molecule received a unique molecular identifier from a template-switch 5' adaptor carrying 12 random nucleotides. At least 2.5 million CDR3-containing paired-end reads were obtained from each sample. First-strand cDNA was synthesized from all RNA with the Mint cDNA synthesis kit, primed by a TRBC-specific oligonucleotide. After uracil-DNA glycosylase treatment, a first 18-cycle PCR used universal primers M1SS and BC2_uni_R on all cDNA. In the original analysis: Normalization of each sample was performed by random selection of 1 million high-quality reads, each carrying a distinct molecular identifier. Reads with shared molecular identifiers were discarded instead of being binned into consensus sequences. MiTCR, set to a Q25 quality threshold and the strictest error-elimination algorithm, was used for CDR3 identification, clonotype clustering and error correction. Lower-bound total TCR beta diversity was estimated with a nonparametric unseen species model using Euler transformation. In TCRdb, the public reads were trimmed at Q25 with fastp and aligned with MiXCR, with productive beta chains retained. Each CDR3 protein appears once, grouped with its most common genes and DNA. Clone size and V and J calls follow TCRdb, not the original study. The sample yields over 1,200,000 distinct CDR3 sequences; roughly 60% were counted once. Jointly, the top ten make up more than 6% of the sample.

The sample taken for sequencing was blood. The source is a young man in good health. The sequence joins TRBV10-1 to TRBJ1-2; the D gene cannot be named for sure. CDR3 sequence: CASSASPGRDGYTF. The DNA sequence is TGCGCCAGCAGTGCCTCCCCGGGGAGGGATGGCTACACCTTC.